One and the same sample provided the 30 T cell receptor beta chains below, sequenced in a study of T cells in Graves' hyperthyroidism and ophthalmopathy. Researchers amplified the TCR beta CDR3 regions from RNA transcripts. The TCR CDR3 was amplified in a first-round RT-PCR using the HTBI primer set. TCRdb passed the multiplex PCR reads through MiXCR, listing each CDR3 protein once. The table lists hundreds of thousands of distinct CDR3 sequences, roughly 14% of them singletons. Sequencing was carried out using blood. These receptors came from a woman aged 40 to 49 with Graves' ophthalmopathy.

This clonotype has a count of ten or more. This chain joins TRBV29-1 and TRBJ1-2; D remains ambiguous. The CDR3 extends over 12 amino acids. CDR1 SQVTM and CDR2 ANQGSEA come from the germline V gene. The V gene lost 7 bases and the J gene lost 5 bases, with 14 bases spanning the gap. In DNA form, the CDR3 reads TGCAGCGGTGGCGGTCTACCTTATGGCTACACCTTC. It codes for CSGGGLPYGYTF.

In its sample, this clonotype was seen many times. J is TRBJ1-2 and V is TRBV19; D unclear. Trimming stripped 1 base from V and 2 bases from J, with 11 bases between. The CDR3 sequence is 15 residues long. Per germline, CDR1 LNHDA and CDR2 SQIVND (reference sequence). As DNA, the CDR3 is TGTGCCAGTAGTATAGGGCGGCACGCCAACTATGGCTACACCTTC. This gives the protein CASSIGRHANYGYTF.

This clonotype was observed at least ten times. The chain links TRBV3-1 to TRBJ2-5; D is undetermined. V gave up 1 base and J gave up 5 bases, with 11 bases separating them. CDR3 length equals 14 residues. Germline-derived CDR1 and CDR2 are LGHDT and YNNKEL (reference sequence). The CDR3 sequence: CASSQGRASETQYF. The CDR3 nucleotides are TGTGCCAGCAGCCAAGGTAGAGCATCGGAGACCCAGTACTTC.

The rearrangement joins TRBV12-5 to TRBJ1-2; no firm D call. Germline CDR1 reads LGHNT; CDR2 reads FRNRAP. This CDR3 has 14 residues. Trimming took off 5 bases at V and 8 bases at J, with 18 bases between the two ends. CDR3 DNA sequence: TGTGCTAGTGGTCCGCCTACGTGGGGTCAAGGCTACACCTTC. This codes for CASGPPTWGQGYTF.

This clonotype showed up many times. The chain links TRBV28 to TRBJ1-1; a weak D match, TRBD1 (5 bases). The germline V gene has CDR1 MDHEN and CDR2 SYDVKM. CDR3 length: 13 residues. Trimming shortened V by 4 bases and J by 4 bases, and 10 bases separated the two germline ends. CDR3 protein: CASSYQGTTEAFF. In nucleotides, the CDR3 is TGTGCCAGCAGTTATCAAGGGACCACTGAAGCTTTCTTT. The full variable domain, completed using reference TRBV28 and TRBJ1-1, is DVKVTQSSRYLVKRTGEKVFLECVQDMDHENMFWYRQDPGLGLRLIYFSYDVKMKEKGDIPEGYSVSREKKERFSLILESASTNQTSMYLCASSYQGTTEAFFGQGTRLTVV.

This clonotype has at least ten counts. This rearrangement joins TRBV28 to TRBJ1-5; 7 nucleotides match TRBD1. The germline CDR1 and CDR2 sequences are MDHEN and SYDVKM. V trimming: 1 base; J trimming: 0 bases; junction bases outside the gene matches: 12. The CDR3 contains 19 residues. The CDR3 spells CASSLYRTGGKYSNQPQHF. The CDR3 bases are TGTGCCAGCAGTTTATACCGGACAGGAGGCAAGTATAGCAATCAGCCCCAGCATTTT.

The rearrangement joins TRBV4-3 to TRBJ2-7, with 9 bases lining up with TRBD2. The germline CDR1 and CDR2 sequences are LGHNA and YSLEER. The CDR3 is 18 residues long. After removal of 1 base from V and 1 base from J, the junction contained 11 bases not matched to a gene. Written as DNA, the CDR3 is TGCGCCAGCAGCCAAGGCCCTAGCGGGGAGGACCGTTCCTACGAGCAGTACTTC. It specifies CASSQGPSGEDRSYEQYF.

This clonotype was seen many times. The rearrangement links TRBV20-1 to TRBJ2-2; the match to TRBD2 covers 7 bases. This CDR3 contains 16 residues. Germline V gene sequence: CDR1 DFQATT, CDR2 SNEGSKA (reference sequence). Trimming removed 0 bases from V and 0 bases from J; junction bases left unmatched: 4. In DNA form, the CDR3 reads TGCAGTGCTAGAGAGGTGGGAGGGACGAACACCGGGGAGCTGTTTTTT. Protein sequence: CSAREVGGTNTGELFF.

The chain recombines TRBV9 with TRBJ2-7; maybe TRBD2 (5 bases). The CDR3 sequence is 16 residues long. The germline V gene has CDR1 SGDLS and CDR2 YYNGEE. V was cut by 0 bases and J by 3 bases, with 16 bases left in between. Here the CDR3 reads CASSVARNSGIYEQYF. As DNA, the CDR3 is TGTGCCAGCAGCGTAGCTAGGAATTCGGGGATCTACGAGCAGTACTTC.

This clonotype has a count of ten or more. The chain carries TRBV28 and TRBJ2-5; a possible D gene is TRBD1 (6 bases). This CDR3 is built from 13 residues. From germline, CDR1 is MDHEN and CDR2 SYDVKM. Trimming took off 4 bases at V and 5 bases at J, with 11 bases between the two ends. DNA of the CDR3: TGTGCCAGCAGTTCCCACGACAGGGAGACCCAGTACTTC. Encoded protein: CASSSHDRETQYF.

This clonotype was seen at least ten times. The chain links TRBV20-1 to TRBJ2-7, with D possibly being TRBD1 or TRBD2 (5 bases each). The V and J ends lost 5 bases and 3 bases respectively, with 8 bases between them. Looked up from germline, CDR1 is DFQATT and CDR2 is SNEGSKA (reference sequence). The CDR3 is 11 amino acids. The CDR3: CSAWDGYEQYF. DNA for the CDR3: TGCAGTGCTTGGGACGGCTACGAGCAGTACTTC.

The J gene is TRBJ1-1, the V gene TRBV12-3 or TRBV12-4; D might be TRBD1 (6 bases). Trimming stripped 10 bases from V and 0 bases from J, with 9 bases between. The CDR3 runs to 12 residues. CDR3 protein: CANRAMNTEAFF. CDR3 nucleotides: TGTGCCAACAGGGCGATGAACACTGAAGCTTTCTTT.

This clonotype was picked up many times. This chain connects TRBV7-9 to TRBJ2-5; 7 positions agree with TRBD2. Germline CDR1 and CDR2: SEHNR and FQNEAQ (reference sequence). The ends lost 0 bases at V and 3 bases at J; junction bases unmatched: 7. The CDR3 is 16 amino acids. CDR3 in DNA: TGTGCCAGCAGCTTAGCTCGCGGGAGAGGGGAAGAGACCCAGTACTTC. Translated: CASSLARGRGEETQYF.

Turning to this clonotype: Since a much larger clone is just one base distant, this may be a read error. The CDR3 DNA sequence: TGTACCAGCAGTTCTAGGGTTGAAAAACTGTTTTTT. Protein product: CTSSSRVEKLFF. V gene TRBV28 combines with J gene TRBJ1-4; D remains ambiguous. Germline V CDR1 and CDR2: MDHEN, SYDVKM. The CDR3 has 12 residues.

This clonotype was recorded many times. The V gene is TRBV4-1, the J gene TRBJ1-1; D might be TRBD1 (6 bases). Trimming shortened V by 4 bases and J by 1 base, and 19 bases separated the two germline ends. The germline V gene encodes CDR1 MGHRA and CDR2 YSYEKL. CDR3 length: 17 amino acids. The CDR3 spells CASSPKGGGFQNTEAFF. The CDR3 coding sequence is TGCGCCAGCAGCCCAAAAGGAGGGGGGTTTCAGAACACTGAAGCTTTCTTT.

The J gene is TRBJ2-5, the V gene TRBV6-1, with D possibly being TRBD1 or TRBD2 (5 bases each). Trimming shortened V by 6 bases and J by 0 bases, and 14 bases separated the two germline ends. CDR1 is MNHNS and CDR2 is SASEGT in the germline V gene. The CDR3 runs 15 residues. CDR3 protein: CASSRTGTNQETQYF. CDR3 DNA: TGTGCCAGCAGCCGAACGGGGACCAACCAAGAGACCCAGTACTTC.

The genes are TRBV6-1 and TRBJ2-6; a weak D match, TRBD2 (7 bases). With 11 bases removed from V and 0 bases from J, the gap between germline ends came to 14 bases. CDR1 and CDR2 (germline): MNHNS, SASEGT. The CDR3 is 15 amino acids. This CDR3 reads CACPGEGSGANVLTF. The CDR3 nucleotides read TGTGCCTGCCCAGGGGAGGGCTCTGGGGCCAACGTCCTGACTTTC.

This clonotype was seen repeatedly, ten times or more. V is TRBV12-3 or TRBV12-4 and J is TRBJ2-7; a possible D gene is TRBD2 (5 bases). CDR3 length: 14 amino acids. Trimming pared 3 bases from V and 4 bases from J, leaving 13 bases between. The CDR3 DNA reads as TGTGCCAGCAGTTTCCGAGGGAACTTTTACGAGCAGTACTTC. Encoded protein: CASSFRGNFYEQYF.

This clonotype appeared a few times. V usage is TRBV2 and J usage is TRBJ1-1, with 8 positions matching TRBD1. Trimming took 6 bases from V and 1 from J; bases not matched to a gene: 7. The CDR3 loop spans 15 amino acids. Germline loops: CDR1 SNHLY, CDR2 FYNNEI. The CDR3 protein is CASSYRTGTNTEAFF. The CDR3 nucleotides read TGTGCCAGCAGCTATCGGACAGGGACGAACACTGAAGCTTTCTTT.

V usage is TRBV9 and J usage is TRBJ1-3, with a weak D call TRBD1 (6 bases). Germline CDR1 reads SGDLS; CDR2 reads YYNGEE. V was shortened by 0 bases and J by 10 bases, with 14 bases between the two germline ends. The CDR3 is 14 residues long. The CDR3 region is CASSVEQGSGTIYF. The CDR3 DNA is TGTGCCAGCAGCGTAGAACAGGGCAGTGGAACCATATATTTT.

V usage is TRBV28 and J usage is TRBJ1-3, with D maybe TRBD1 (6 bases). V lost 3 bases and J lost 1, with 10 bases in between. Per the germline V gene, CDR1 is MDHEN and CDR2 is SYDVKM. The CDR3 consists of 15 residues. For the CDR3, the DNA is TGTGCCAGCAGTTTTTTGGGGGCTTCTGGAAACACCATATATTTT. Translation: CASSFLGASGNTIYF.

In its sample, this clonotype was seen a few times. Sequence at one end of the junction differs from germline and may be a read error. The chain is built from TRBV18 and TRBJ2-7; TRBD2 matches 10 bases. This CDR3 region has 19 residues. The germline V gene has CDR1 KGHSH and CDR2 LQKENI. The CDR3 protein is CASSHTRTSGRRSSYVQYF. The DNA for the CDR3 is TGTGCCAGCTCACACACAAGGACTAGCGGCAGACGTAGCTCCTACGTGCAGTACTTC.

In its sample, this clonotype was seen a few times. The chain links TRBV20-1 to TRBJ1-6, with 7 bases that match TRBD1. V shed 6 bases and J 6 bases; nucleotides not matched to a gene: 14. CDR1 is DFQATT and CDR2 is SNEGSKA in the germline V gene (reference sequence). The CDR3 sequence is 16 residues long. The CDR3: CSATLATGIFNSPLHF. The CDR3 nucleotides are TGCAGTGCCACCCTCGCGACAGGGATTTTTAATTCACCCCTCCACTTT.

This clonotype was seen a few times. The J gene is TRBJ2-7, the V gene TRBV2; 8 nucleotides line up with TRBD1. Trimming took 6 bases from V and 3 from J; bases not matched to a gene: 13. The CDR3 consists of 16 residues. The germline V gene has CDR1 SNHLY and CDR2 FYNNEI. The CDR3 DNA reads as TGTGCCAGCAGGGGGCTCGACAGGGGAAGGGACTACGAGCAGTACTTC. This sequence encodes CASRGLDRGRDYEQYF.

This rearrangement joins TRBV13 to TRBJ1-2, with TRBD1 matching 7 bases. Looked up from germline, CDR1 is PRHDT and CDR2 is FYEKMQ (reference sequence). V was pared by 5 bases and J by 4 bases, with 7 bases of the junction left unmatched. This CDR3 is built from 14 residues. CDR3 DNA: TGTGCCAGCAGCCTGACAGGGACTCCCTATGGCTACACCTTC. Amino acids: CASSLTGTPYGYTF.

The chain links TRBV6-2 or TRBV6-3 to TRBJ1-1; 8 positions match TRBD1. This CDR3 contains 17 residues. Trimming removed 2 bases from V and 0 bases from J; junction bases left unmatched: 8. Germline-derived CDR1 and CDR2 are MNHEY and SVGEGT. CDR3 protein: CASSYEVGTGLNTEAFF. In nucleotides, the CDR3 is TGTGCCAGCAGTTACGAGGTTGGGACAGGTCTGAACACTGAAGCTTTCTTT.

This sequence joins TRBV4-1 and TRBJ2-2; 9 bases align to TRBD2. The V segment lost 4 bases and the J segment 4 bases; nucleotides outside the gene matches: 13. Per the germline V gene, CDR1 is MGHRA and CDR2 is YSYEKL. The CDR3 consists of 18 residues. The CDR3 DNA is TGCGCCAGCAGCCCCCGAATTGGCGGGAGGGACGGCACCGGGGAGCTGTTTTTT. This codes for CASSPRIGGRDGTGELFF.

This clonotype was counted at least ten times. The V call is TRBV20-1, the J call TRBJ1-2; TRBD1 aligns across 8 bases. V shed 7 bases and J 7 bases; nucleotides not matched to a gene: 17. The CDR3 spans 15 residues. The germline gives CDR1 DFQATT, CDR2 SNEGSKA (reference sequence). This CDR3 is CSGTDPKTGVSGYTF. The CDR3 nucleotides read TGCAGTGGGACGGACCCGAAGACAGGGGTATCTGGCTACACCTTC.

This clonotype was counted at least ten times. As DNA, the CDR3 is TGTGCCATCAGTGAGGCCCCCAGTAGCGGGAGGAGTTTTCGCACCGGGGAGCTGTTTTTT. This translates into CAISEAPSSGRSFRTGELFF. V and J are TRBV10-3 and TRBJ2-2; 10 bases fit TRBD2. The germline V gene has CDR1 ENHRY and CDR2 SYGVKD. V shed 2 bases, J shed 4 bases, and the junction held 16 bases outside the gene matches. This CDR3 contains 20 residues.

This clonotype has ten or more counts. The chain uses TRBV7-9 and TRBJ1-1; possibly TRBD1 for D (6 bases). Trimming took off 5 bases at V and 4 bases at J, with 11 bases between the two ends. The germline CDR1 and CDR2 sequences are SEHNR and FQNEAQ (reference sequence). This CDR3 has 13 amino acids. The CDR3 DNA reads TGTGCCAGCAGCACCACAGGGTCCACTGAAGCTTTCTTT. Its translation: CASSTTGSTEAFF.